The sequence of this T cell receptor (beta chain) was determined in a study of beta chain features in type 1 diabetes listed by TCRdb under 2018. For the wider study: Mean age, gender distribution, total cell number and subset yield did not differ between patients and healthy donors. A total of over 95,000,000 sorted cells were examined across all samples, and RNA yield correlated strongly with the number of cells per subset. The study compared the TCRB repertoires of sorted circulating CD4+ T cell subsets in recently diagnosed type 1 diabetes patients with those in matched healthy donors. Regulatory and stem cell-like memory subsets were obtained from only 8 patients and roughly 8 healthy donors, while naive and central memory subsets were obtained from all 30 or so donors. General conclusions and limits of the study: Because cDNA was sequenced instead of genomic DNA, highly expressing activated cells could be over-represented, though the groups showed no difference in activation or CD3 levels. HLA sub-analyses involved small numbers of individuals, so any influence of HLA type on TCRB rearrangement remained unresolved. A moderate but significant shortening of TCRB CDR3 length was observed in type 1 diabetes patients in all four CD4+ subsets. At VDJ recombination sites, patients with type 1 diabetes made fewer insertions and deleted more nucleotides, a pattern implying thymic rearrangement abnormalities. Shorter templates might have been favored by PCR, but patient and control samples were amplified and corrected together, so both groups would have been affected equally by any skew. Naive, central memory and regulatory TCRB repertoires appeared more similar among patients than among healthy donors.

The High Capacity cDNA Reverse Transcription Kit was used to reverse transcribe all of the isolated RNA, meaning that expressed TCRB transcripts were what got sequenced. Deep immunoSEQ sequencing was applied to naive, central memory and regulatory T cell samples, giving an average of roughly 3.3 million total reads per sample. Sorted cells were lysed in RLT buffer and RNA was extracted with DNase-treated RNeasy Micro or Mini kits, depending on cell number. To prevent cross-contamination, each cell subset was processed individually, whereas patient and healthy donor samples were processed jointly. The immunoSEQ multiplex PCR was used to amplify TCRB sequences from cDNA, generating 87-bp fragments that spanned the CDR3 region. Sequencing of the amplicons was done on the Illumina HiSeq platform. The original pipeline was this. PCR bias was computationally corrected using synthetic template baselines, reads within Hamming distance 2 were collapsed, and singletons that could not be merged were discarded. Reads were aligned against IMGT to assign V, D and J genes, CDR3 length and insertions or deletions at six rearrangement sites. Within each subset, clonotype counts were normalized to sorted cell number, after which true diversity and Gini coefficients were computed with the tcR R package. The overlap coefficient, calculated on TCRB nucleotide sequences, was used to quantify repertoire sharing. Out-of-frame TCRB sequences from naive cells were analyzed to stand in for the pre-selection repertoire. The immuneACCESS repertoire file appears here via TCRdb, limited to in-frame rearrangements. These files lack a portion of the clones; in checked studies, under half of the deficit traces to unresolved V genes, and the cause of the others is not known. V and J calls plus clone size are reproduced from that table; the DNA served to infer D and trimming. The sample has around 690,000 clones on record, over 10% of them singletons. The ten largest clones take up more than 0.1% of the sample.

V and J are trimmed by 2 bases and 3 bases, and the gene matches miss 7 bases of the junction. The germline V gene (reference sequence) yields SEHNR for CDR1 and FQNEAQ for CDR2. The CDR3 measures 15 amino acids from cysteine to phenylalanine. The CDR3 DNA has 45 bases and is translated from base 1. Each donor gave one peripheral blood draw, averaging around 120 mL, which was collected into heparinised tubes. A BD FACSAria II and a panel including CD45RO, CCR7, CD25, CD127, CD95 and CD27 were used to sort naive, central memory, regulatory and stem cell-like memory CD4+ T cells. Every sorted population had a purity above 95%. PBMCs were isolated right away by Lymphoprep density gradient centrifugation and were stained directly, without culture. To minimize batch effects, samples were stained and sorted in pairs, one healthy donor with one patient per experiment. A word on this clone: Its antigen remains unidentified. No much larger clone is present one base from it, and per-base qualities are unavailable.

This clonotype was obtained from a man between 25 and 39 years old with type 1 diabetes. The sequence joins TRBV7-9 to TRBJ2-7; TRBD1 fits 7 bases in the junction. Sequencing was done on a sample of naive CD4+ T cells from blood. Taken with the paper, the label for cell subset or site translates to: true naive CD4+ T cells. The base sequence is TGTGCCAGCAGCTTATACGGGACAGTAAACTACGAGCAGTACTTC. Its product reads: CASSLYGTVNYEQYF.